This entry lists 22 T cell receptor beta chains sequenced from one sample in a study of CD8+ T cells in alopecia areata. Following extraction, RNA underwent reverse transcription to cDNA, which served as the sequencing template. The repertoire was sequenced with immunoSEQ multiplex PCR; TCRdb's copy has only in-frame clones and lacks some. This table holds 200,000 to 250,000 clones, around 66% found once. The sample's treatment: oral pan-JAK inhibitor, 5-10 mg twice daily. This specimen was CD4+ T cells sorted from blood, taken at week 4, from a patient treated with tofacitinib. These receptors originate from a human donor with alopecia areata.

The chain carries TRBV7-9 and TRBJ1-1; 9 nucleotides agree with TRBD1. V trimming: 7 bases; J trimming: 4 bases; junction bases outside the gene matches: 10. Germline-derived CDR1 and CDR2 are SEHNR and FQNEAQ (reference sequence). The CDR3 length is 15 residues. CDR3: CASKSDRGRGTEAFF. The CDR3 nucleotides are TGTGCCAGCAAGTCGGACAGGGGCAGGGGCACTGAAGCTTTCTTT.

The rearrangement joins TRBV5-1 to TRBJ2-1; D is unclear. There are 14 residues in the CDR3. From germline, CDR1 is SGHRS and CDR2 YFSETQ. The V end lost 0 bases, the J end lost 3 bases, and 7 bases lay between the germline ends. In nucleotides, the CDR3 is TGCGCCAGCAGCTTGGGGACCGTCTACAATGAGCAGTTCTTC. Translating it yields CASSLGTVYNEQFF.

The rearrangement joins TRBV4-1 to TRBJ1-2, with D possibly TRBD1 on 6 matching bases. CDR1 and CDR2 (germline): MGHRA, YSYEKL. V dropped 4 bases and J dropped 8 bases, with 17 bases sitting between them. CDR3 length: 14 residues. This CDR3 is CASSRHATGEGYTF. The DNA for the CDR3 is TGCGCCAGCAGCCGGCACGCGACAGGTGAGGGCTACACCTTC.

The chain has TRBV30 and TRBJ2-1, with no clear D. CDR3 length: 13 residues. V dropped 5 bases and J dropped 9 bases, with 17 bases sitting between them. Germline V gene lookup returns CDR1 GTSNPN and CDR2 SVGIG (reference sequence). CDR3 coding DNA: TGTGCCTGGGAGGCCCAAGGATACTCTGAGCAGTTCTTC. It specifies CAWEAQGYSEQFF.

J is TRBJ2-5 and V is TRBV5-1; no definite D call. Trimming removed 3 bases from V and 3 bases from J, with 9 bases in between. CDR3 length: 13 residues. The V gene's germline CDR1 is SGHRS and CDR2 YFSETQ. In nucleotides, the CDR3 is TGCGCCAGCAGCTCGGTCGTCGAAGAGACCCAGTACTTC. Its translation is CASSSVVEETQYF. Combining the CDR3 with reference TRBV5-1 and TRBJ2-5 gives the whole variable domain KAGVTQTPRYLIKTRGQQVTLSCSPISGHRSVSWYQQTPGQGLQFLFEYFSETQRNKGNFPGRFSGRQFSNSRSEMNVSTLELGDSALYLCASSSVVEETQYFGPGTRLLVL.

This chain connects TRBV30 to TRBJ1-1, with a possible D match to TRBD1 (5 bases). V gave up 6 bases and J gave up 1 base, with 12 bases separating them. The CDR3 is made up of 13 amino acids. CDR1 GTSNPN and CDR2 SVGIG come from the germline V gene (reference sequence). CDR3 sequence: CACVRDGNTEAFF. CDR3 bases: TGTGCCTGCGTCCGGGACGGGAACACTGAAGCTTTCTTT.

The rearrangement uses TRBV25-1 and TRBJ1-2; D is undetermined. The germline gives CDR1 MGHDK, CDR2 SYGVNS. The CDR3 contains 14 residues. V lost 3 bases to trimming and J lost 4 bases, with 12 bases between them. CDR3 bases: TGTGCCAGCAGTGAGTCGGGTGGGCGCTATGGCTACACCTTC. Protein sequence: CASSESGGRYGYTF.

The chain couples TRBV30 to TRBJ2-5; tentative D call: TRBD1 (8 bases). V lost 2 bases to trimming and J lost 9 bases, with 16 bases between them. The germline gives CDR1 GTSNPN, CDR2 SVGIG (reference sequence). The CDR3 extends over 13 amino acids. CDR3 sequence reads: CAWSTGGGPSQYF. The CDR3 DNA is TGTGCCTGGAGTACAGGGGGGGGTCCGTCCCAGTACTTC.

The chain couples TRBV5-4 to TRBJ2-2, with unresolved D. The CDR3 loop spans 14 amino acids. Trimming left V 4 bases short and J 7 bases short, with 14 bases between. CDR1 is SGHNT, CDR2 YYREEE, per germline (reference sequence). CDR3 loop: CASSTKSIVGELFF. The CDR3 DNA sequence: TGTGCCAGCAGCACTAAAAGTATAGTCGGGGAGCTGTTTTTT.

This rearrangement joins TRBV4-3 to TRBJ2-7; D unclear. V lost 1 base and J 3 bases, leaving 10 bases between the germline ends. CDR1 is LGHNA and CDR2 is YSLEER in the germline V gene. The length of the CDR3 is 14 residues. The CDR3 sequence: CASSQGWADYEQYF. CDR3 in DNA: TGCGCCAGCAGCCAAGGGTGGGCGGACTACGAGCAGTACTTC.

A single count supports this clone. The chain joins TRBV23-1 to TRBJ1-1, with 7 positions matching TRBD1. TRBV23-1 is flagged as an ORF with uncertain function. CDR3 size: 15 residues. Trimming took 4 bases from V and 6 from J; bases not matched to a gene: 11. CDR3 bases: TGCGCCAGCAGTCTGGGAAGGGGGCTCGGCTCTGAAGCTTTCTTT. Residues: CASSLGRGLGSEAFF.

The chain links TRBV18 to TRBJ2-3; no clear D gene. In germline, CDR1 is KGHSH, CDR2 LQKENI. With 0 bases removed from V and 0 bases from J, the gap between germline ends came to 7 bases. CDR3 length equals 15 residues. The CDR3 loop reads CASSPPSASTDTQYF. The DNA for the CDR3 is TGTGCCAGCTCACCACCCTCCGCTAGCACAGATACGCAGTATTTT.

The rearrangement uses TRBV5-1 and TRBJ2-1; 10 bases map to TRBD1. Germline CDR1 reads SGHRS; CDR2 reads YFSETQ. The CDR3 has 17 residues. J lost 5 bases, V lost 0 bases, and 8 bases had no gene match. CDR3 DNA: TGCGCCAGCAGCTTGGCGTTCAGACAGGGGGCTGACAATGAGCAGTTCTTC. Residues: CASSLAFRQGADNEQFF.

CDR3 nucleotide sequence: TGCGCCAGCATGAGGGCTAGCGGCGAGCAGACCCAGTACTTC. This encodes CASMRASGEQTQYF. The chain employs TRBV5-1 and TRBJ2-5, with 7 bases fitting TRBD2. This CDR3 has 14 amino acids. The germline gives CDR1 SGHRS, CDR2 YFSETQ. Germline trimming cut 6 bases from V and 6 bases from J; bases unmatched to any gene: 11.

The chain employs TRBV10-3 and TRBJ2-3, with a possible D match to TRBD1 (5 bases). From germline, CDR1 is ENHRY and CDR2 SYGVKD. Trimming took 7 bases from V and 6 from J, leaving 17 bases between them. This CDR3 has 14 residues. This CDR3 is CAIKPQTVGDTQYF. The CDR3 DNA is TGTGCCATCAAACCCCAGACAGTGGGGGATACGCAGTATTTT.

V gene TRBV30 combines with J gene TRBJ1-1; D remains unclear. The CDR3 covers 14 residues. V lost 5 bases and J lost 0, with 13 bases in between. The V gene's germline CDR1 is GTSNPN and CDR2 SVGIG (reference sequence). The CDR3 region is CAWGRAGLNTEAFF. The CDR3 DNA follows: TGTGCCTGGGGGCGTGCGGGGTTGAACACTGAAGCTTTCTTT.

This chain joins TRBV30 and TRBJ2-5; 9 positions agree with TRBD2. The CDR3 sequence is 11 residues long. Germline lookup yields CDR1 GTSNPN and CDR2 SVGIG (reference sequence). The CDR3 DNA sequence: TGTGCTTGGGCTAGCGGGGTGTCCCAGTACTTC. Translating it yields CAWASGVSQYF.

This chain connects TRBV5-6 to TRBJ2-7; 14 nucleotides align to TRBD2. This CDR3 comprises 16 residues. Germline V gene lookup returns CDR1 SGHDT and CDR2 YYEEEE. V lost 1 base and J lost 5; bases outside the gene matches: 5. CDR3 nucleotide sequence: TGTGCCAGCAGCTTGTGGACTAGCGGGGGGCTCGACGAGCAGTACTTC. Its protein product is CASSLWTSGGLDEQYF.

The chain uses TRBV10-2 and TRBJ1-5; D uncertain. In germline, CDR1 is WSHSY, CDR2 SAAADI. CDR3 size: 14 residues. V lost 4 bases and J lost 3, with 10 bases in between. The CDR3 loop is CASSVTQINQPQHF. CDR3 nucleotide sequence: TGCGCCAGCAGTGTAACACAGATCAATCAGCCCCAGCATTTT.

The chain has TRBV5-4 and TRBJ2-2; 8 bases are shared with TRBD2. The CDR3 extends over 15 amino acids. Trimming took 4 bases from V and 5 from J; bases not matched to a gene: 7. Germline lookup yields CDR1 SGHNT and CDR2 YYREEE (reference sequence). The CDR3 DNA reads as TGTGCCAGCAGCACCGGGACTAGATTGACCGGGGAGCTGTTTTTT. Its translation is CASSTGTRLTGELFF.

This clone was seen only once. The gene calls are TRBV7-6 and TRBJ2-7, with a weak D call TRBD1 (5 bases). The CDR3 sequence is 13 residues long. V shed 3 bases and J shed 4 bases, with 10 bases lying between them. Looked up from germline, CDR1 is SGHVS and CDR2 is FNYEAQ. The CDR3 DNA reads TGTGCCAGCAGCTTGTCTGGGGCGTACGAGCAGTACTTC. Amino acids: CASSLSGAYEQYF.

The chain is built from TRBV6-5 and TRBJ1-5; maybe TRBD1 (5 bases). The CDR3 spans 13 residues. Germline V lookup: CDR1 MNHEY, CDR2 SVGAGI. The germline V and J ends were trimmed by 5 bases and 1 base, with 6 bases remaining between them. Written as DNA, the CDR3 is TGTGCCAGCAGTCGACAGAGCAATCAGCCCCAGCATTTT. Its translation is CASSRQSNQPQHF.